One and the same sample provided the 10 T cell receptor beta chains below, sequenced in a study of T cell responses to AZD1222 COVID-19 vaccine. Only in-frame clones appear in the TCRdb table, and some are missing; sequencing was by immunoSEQ multiplex PCR. The sample includes roughly 78,000 clones, 70% to 85% of them seen just once. The sample in question was peripheral blood, obtained on day 0 of AZD1222 vaccination. The receptors here all came from an adult in good health.

This clone was seen only once. Here the CDR3 DNA reads TGTGCCAGCAGTCTGGGACAGGGGGTTTATGGCTACACCTTC. It translates to CASSLGQGVYGYTF. The genes are TRBV6-5 and TRBJ1-2; 11 bases line up with TRBD1. CDR1 MNHEY and CDR2 SVGAGI come from the germline V gene. This CDR3 comprises 14 residues. Trimming cost V 5 bases and J 5 bases; bases outside gene matches: 4.

V is TRBV6-6 and J is TRBJ2-2, with D unclear. CDR1 and CDR2 from the germline V gene are MNHNY and SVGAGI (reference sequence). V was cut by 6 bases and J by 7 bases, with 12 bases left in between. This CDR3 region has 13 residues. The CDR3 spells CASSRDPGGELFF. In DNA form, the CDR3 reads TGTGCCAGCAGCCGCGACCCGGGCGGGGAGCTGTTTTTT.

This chain links TRBV19 with TRBJ2-5; no firm D call. The length of the CDR3 is 13 residues. Germline V gives CDR1 LNHDA, CDR2 SQIVND (reference sequence). Between the trimmed V and J ends, which lost 7 bases and 5 bases, there was a span of 14 bases. DNA of the CDR3: TGTGCCAGTACCCGGCGTCTAGGGGAGACCCAGTACTTC. Translating it yields CASTRRLGETQYF.

CDR3 protein: CATSRDLAGGLSTDTQYF. Here the CDR3 DNA reads TGTGCCACCAGCAGAGACCTAGCGGGAGGGCTCAGCACAGATACGCAGTATTTT. The V and J genes are TRBV15 and TRBJ2-3, with 12 nucleotides matching TRBD2. V shed 0 bases, J shed 0 bases, and the junction held 4 bases outside the gene matches. The germline V gene encodes CDR1 LNHNV and CDR2 YYDKDF (reference sequence). The CDR3 extends over 18 amino acids. The variable domain in full, with the rest retrieved from reference TRBV15 and TRBJ2-3, is DAMVIQNPRYQVTQFGKPVTLSCSQTLNHNVMYWYQQKSSQAPKLLFHYYDKDFNNEADTPDNFQSRRPNTSFCFLDIRSPGLGDTAMYLCATSRDLAGGLSTDTQYFGPGTRLTVL.

The V call is TRBV9, the J call TRBJ2-7; tentative D call: TRBD1 (6 bases). The V gene lost 4 bases and the J gene lost 1 base, with 12 bases spanning the gap. From germline, CDR1 is SGDLS and CDR2 YYNGEE. The CDR3 runs to 14 residues. The CDR3 coding sequence is TGTGCCAGCAGCAACAGGGTTTCGTCCTACGAGCAGTACTTC. This sequence encodes CASSNRVSSYEQYF.

This clone was recorded a few times. The chain combines TRBV7-2 with TRBJ1-6; D remains unclear. The CDR3 sequence is 14 residues long. Germline V CDR1 and CDR2: SGHTA, FQGNSA. V lost 0 bases, J lost 10 bases, and 10 bases lay in between. CDR3 sequence: CASSLAGASSPLHF. The CDR3, as DNA: TGTGCCAGCAGCTTAGCTGGAGCATCCTCACCCCTCCACTTT.

The chain employs TRBV30 and TRBJ1-2; perhaps TRBD1 as D (6 bases). Trimming cost V 5 bases and J 2 bases, with 12 bases left between them. The CDR3 has 13 amino acids. Germline V gene lookup returns CDR1 GTSNPN and CDR2 SVGIG (reference sequence). The CDR3 DNA reads TGTGCCTGGGCTCGACAGGAGAACTATGGCTACACCTTC. It yields the protein CAWARQENYGYTF.

A few counts support this clone. This rearrangement joins TRBV23-1 to TRBJ1-3; D is perhaps TRBD1 (6 bases). TRBV23-1 is filed as an ORF, its function uncertain. With 3 bases removed from V and 2 bases from J, the gap between germline ends came to 17 bases. CDR3 length: 17 residues. CDR3 protein: CASSQMSTGSTGNTIYF. The CDR3 bases are TGCGCCAGCAGTCAGATGAGTACAGGGTCAACTGGAAACACCATATATTTT.

The chain is built from TRBV9 and TRBJ2-1; 9 bases align to TRBD2. This CDR3 spans 15 amino acids. Trimming removed 0 bases from V and 8 bases from J; junction bases left unmatched: 6. CDR1 is SGDLS, CDR2 YYNGEE, per germline. CDR3 DNA: TGTGCCAGCAGCGTAGGTGGGCGGGAGGGACATGAGCAGTTCTTC. Protein: CASSVGGREGHEQFF. The entire variable domain, with the rest obtained from reference TRBV9 and TRBJ2-1, is as follows: DSGVTQTPKHLITATGQRVTLRCSPRSGDLSVYWYQQSLDQGLQFLIQYYNGEERAKGNILERFSAQQFPDLHSELNLSSLELGDSALYFCASSVGGREGHEQFFGPGTRLTVL.

The chain joins TRBV4-1 to TRBJ1-3; a possible D gene is TRBD1 (5 bases). Germline V lookup: CDR1 MGHRA, CDR2 YSYEKL. This CDR3 comprises 16 residues. The V end was cut by 6 bases, the J end by 0 bases, with 15 bases between. The DNA for the CDR3 is TGCGCCAGCAGTGCAGGGACGGCGAGCTCTGGAAACACCATATATTTT. It codes for CASSAGTASSGNTIYF.